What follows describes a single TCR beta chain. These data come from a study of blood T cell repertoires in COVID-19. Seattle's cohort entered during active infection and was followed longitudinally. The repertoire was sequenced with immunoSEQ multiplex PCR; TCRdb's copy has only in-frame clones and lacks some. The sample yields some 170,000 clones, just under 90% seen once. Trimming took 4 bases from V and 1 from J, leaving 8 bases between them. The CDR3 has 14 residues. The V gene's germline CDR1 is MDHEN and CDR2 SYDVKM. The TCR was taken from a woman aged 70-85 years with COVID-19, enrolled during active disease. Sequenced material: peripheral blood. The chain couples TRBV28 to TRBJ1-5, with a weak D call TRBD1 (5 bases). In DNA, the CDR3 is TGTGCCAGCAGTTACAGGTTGAGCAATCAGCCCCAGCATTTT. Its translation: CASSYRLSNQPQHF.